These 12 T cell receptor beta chains were sequenced from one sample in a study of neurological immune-mediated disorders. TCRdb reanalysed the 5' RACE reads using MiXCR and keeps one entry per CDR3 protein. The sample consists of 25,000 to 35,000 distinct CDR3 sequences, roughly 13% of them appearing once. Time point denoted: technical triplicate 2. Input material: CD4+ T cells from blood. The receptors were sampled from a female donor with HTLV-1-associated myelopathy (HAM/TSP).

At least ten counts were recorded for this clonotype. This sequence joins TRBV20-1 and TRBJ1-6; 9 nucleotides match TRBD1. J gave up 7 bases and V 0 bases, and 10 bases lay outside the gene matches. The CDR3 extends over 17 amino acids. CDR1 is DFQATT and CDR2 is SNEGSKA in the germline V gene (reference sequence). The CDR3 sequence is CSARDEGQGQRNSPLHF. As DNA, the CDR3 is TGCAGTGCTAGAGATGAGGGACAGGGTCAGAGGAATTCACCCCTCCACTTT.

This clonotype has ten or more counts. This sequence joins TRBV5-1 and TRBJ2-3; 12 bases line up with TRBD2. After removal of 3 bases from V and 8 bases from J, the junction contained 13 bases not matched to a gene. The germline V gene has CDR1 SGHRS and CDR2 YFSETQ. The length of the CDR3 is 17 residues. As DNA, the CDR3 is TGCGCCAGCAGCTCGACTAGCGGGGGCCCTATTTCAGCTACGCAGTATTTT. Its protein product is CASSSTSGGPISATQYF.

Ten or more counts support this clonotype. The chain links TRBV20-1 to TRBJ1-2; no firm D call. Between the trimmed V and J ends, which lost 0 bases and 5 bases, there was a span of 19 bases. This CDR3 is built from 16 residues. Germline loops: CDR1 DFQATT, CDR2 SNEGSKA (reference sequence). The DNA of the CDR3 is TGCAGTGCTAGAGATGATCGACACCCACAGCCGTATGGCTACACCTTC. Its translation is CSARDDRHPQPYGYTF.

Ten or more counts support this clonotype. The V gene is TRBV4-2, the J gene TRBJ2-2; D is undetermined. Trimming shortened V by 1 base and J by 0 bases, and 6 bases separated the two germline ends. CDR3 size: 15 residues. CDR1 is LGHNA, CDR2 YNFKEQ, per germline. The CDR3 DNA reads as TGTGCCAGCAGCCAAGCTCAGGCGAACACCGGGGAGCTGTTTTTT. This codes for CASSQAQANTGELFF.

This clonotype has at least ten counts. This chain joins TRBV7-9 and TRBJ1-2; 7 nucleotides align to TRBD1. V gave up 7 bases and J gave up 3 bases; unmatched junction bases: 5. The CDR3 is 13 residues long. Germline V gene data show CDR1 as SEHNR and CDR2 as FQNEAQ (reference sequence). CDR3 DNA sequence: TGTGCCAGCACCCCAGGGGGGGACTATGGCTACACCTTC. Protein sequence: CASTPGGDYGYTF.

By share, this clonotype counts as medium-sized. The chain has TRBV6-5 and TRBJ2-4; 8 bases align to TRBD2. This CDR3 is built from 15 residues. The trim removed 5 bases at V and 6 bases at J, leaving 9 bases unmatched. The germline gives CDR1 MNHEY, CDR2 SVGAGI. The CDR3 coding sequence is TGTGCCAGCAGTAAAACTAGCGGAGGAGGAAACATTCAGTACTTC. Encoded protein: CASSKTSGGGNIQYF.

This clonotype was observed many times. The chain recombines TRBV6-6 with TRBJ1-5; weak D call: TRBD1 (5 bases). V dropped 7 bases and J dropped 9 bases, with 13 bases sitting between them. Germline V gene sequence: CDR1 MNHNY, CDR2 SVGAGI (reference sequence). The CDR3 has 12 residues. The CDR3 is CASTGPQGPQHF. The CDR3 bases are TGTGCCAGCACAGGTCCTCAGGGGCCCCAGCATTTT.

The chain joins TRBV7-6 to TRBJ2-3; 10 bases match TRBD1. Germline V CDR1 and CDR2: SGHVS, FNYEAQ. The CDR3 runs to 15 residues. J was trimmed by 4 bases and V by 7 bases; bases with no gene match: 8. The CDR3 DNA sequence: TGTGCCAGCACCCCGGACAGGGGGAACGCAGATACGCAGTATTTT. Its translation: CASTPDRGNADTQYF. The full variable domain, its missing parts supplied by reference TRBV7-6 and TRBJ2-3, is GAGVSQSPRYKVTKRGQDVALRCDPISGHVSLYWYRQALGQGPEFLTYFNYEAQQDKSGLPNDRFSAERPEGSISTLTIQRTEQRDSAMYRCASTPDRGNADTQYFGPGTRLTVL.

This clonotype qualifies as medium-sized (0.01 to 0.1%). The chain recombines TRBV7-9 with TRBJ2-4; D ambiguous. The CDR3 contains 14 residues. V was pared by 5 bases and J by 7 bases, with 15 bases between. CDR1 and CDR2 (germline): SEHNR, FQNEAQ (reference sequence). The CDR3 reads CASSGVEEINIQYF. The CDR3 coding sequence is TGTGCCAGCAGCGGCGTCGAGGAAATTAACATTCAGTACTTC.

This clonotype was picked up many times. This sequence joins TRBV29-1 and TRBJ2-5; TRBD1 agrees at 8 bases. CDR1 SQVTM and CDR2 ANQGSEA come from the germline V gene. Losses at the gene ends were 6 bases for V and 5 bases for J; bases not matched to a gene: 5. The CDR3 totals 12 residues. The CDR3 here is CSVAGGPETQYF. The DNA for the CDR3 is TGCAGCGTGGCAGGGGGCCCTGAGACCCAGTACTTC.

This clonotype was seen many times. CDR3 in DNA: TGTGCCAGCAGTTCTCATACAGGGTACGGTTCACCCCTCCACTTT. It encodes CASSSHTGYGSPLHF. V and J are TRBV27 and TRBJ1-6; weak D call: TRBD1 (6 bases). CDR3 length: 15 residues. V was pared by 4 bases and J by 9 bases, with 16 bases between. Germline V CDR1 and CDR2: MNHEY, SMNVEV (reference sequence).

This clonotype has at least ten counts. This rearrangement joins TRBV3-1 to TRBJ1-2; 7 positions match TRBD1. The CDR3 spans 15 residues. CDR1 LGHDT and CDR2 YNNKEL come from the germline V gene (reference sequence). With 4 bases clipped from V and 2 bases from J, the junction kept 7 bases outside the gene matches. CDR3 region: CASSPWDSPNYGYTF. CDR3 sequence (DNA): TGTGCCAGCAGCCCGTGGGACAGCCCAAACTATGGCTACACCTTC.